These 5 T cell receptor beta chains were all obtained from the same sample, sequenced in a study of blood T cell repertoires in COVID-19. Method: immunoSEQ multiplex PCR; TCRdb's copy keeps in-frame clones and lacks some. Of over 100,000 clones in the sample, 82% were seen once. Material: peripheral blood. The receptors shown here come from a man in his sixties or seventies with acute or convalescent COVID-19.

In this sample, this clone turned up a few times. The rearrangement joins TRBV6-5 to TRBJ1-5; 9 nucleotides match TRBD1. The V gene's germline CDR1 is MNHEY and CDR2 SVGAGI. The CDR3 is 16 amino acids. J was trimmed by 2 bases and V by 4 bases; bases with no gene match: 6. CDR3 in DNA: TGTGCCAGCAGTTCAACAGGGGGCATTGGCAATCAGCCCCAGCATTTT. Its translation is CASSSTGGIGNQPQHF.

This clone was counted between two and nine times. The chain combines TRBV10-1 with TRBJ2-7; D is tentatively TRBD1 or TRBD2 (6 bases each). CDR1 is WNHNN and CDR2 is SYGVQD in the germline V gene (reference sequence). The CDR3 contains 16 residues. Trimming removed 6 bases from V and 3 bases from J, with 21 bases in between. As DNA, the CDR3 is TGCGCCAGCAGGGAGGACAGCAAAACGGGGGACTACGAGCAGTACTTC. Translated, it gives CASREDSKTGDYEQYF.

The rearrangement uses TRBV5-1 and TRBJ2-2; 9 bases map to TRBD2. The V gene end was trimmed by 2 bases and the J gene end by 3 bases; junction bases not matched to a gene: 5. CDR1 and CDR2 (germline): SGHRS, YFSETQ. CDR3 size: 16 residues. CDR3 coding DNA: TGCGCCAGCAGCTTCCGACTAGCGGATTACACCGGGGAGCTGTTTTTT. It yields the protein CASSFRLADYTGELFF.

In nucleotides, the CDR3 is TGTGCCAGCCGAAAAGTACTCCTTGCCTCTGGAAACACCATATATTTT. It translates to CASRKVLLASGNTIYF. The rearrangement joins TRBV7-2 to TRBJ1-3; D gene uncertain. The germline gives CDR1 SGHTA, CDR2 FQGNSA. The CDR3 has 16 amino acids. Trimming removed 8 bases from V and 0 bases from J, with 17 bases in between.

This clone was picked up one time. This chain joins TRBV12-3 or TRBV12-4 and TRBJ1-2; 7 bases align to TRBD1. The CDR3 totals 13 residues. The ends lost 5 bases at V and 5 bases at J; junction bases unmatched: 5. The CDR3: CASSPDRRYGYTF. In DNA, the CDR3 is TGTGCCAGCAGTCCGGACAGGAGGTATGGCTACACCTTC.